The 32 T cell receptor beta chains reported below all come from one sample, sequenced in a study of blood T cells in healthy people across ages. Together with a sample-barcoded 5' primer, a J-beta primer mix was included in a second PCR lasting about 6 to 11 cycles. TCRdb fed the 5' RACE reads into MiXCR, producing one record per CDR3 protein. The sample has 630,000 or so distinct CDR3 sequences; about 30% are singletons. Sequencing was carried out using blood. The receptors were sampled from a woman aged 80 or over in good health.

The chain links TRBV7-6 to TRBJ2-1, with 11 bases lining up with TRBD2. V shed 0 bases and J 5 bases; nucleotides not matched to a gene: 6. Germline lookup yields CDR1 SGHVS and CDR2 FNYEAQ. This CDR3 is built from 17 residues. In nucleotides, the CDR3 is TGTGCCAGCAGCTTAGCGCGAACTAGCGGGAGCCACAATGAGCAGTTCTTC. Its translation is CASSLARTSGSHNEQFF.

About this clonotype: A much larger clone is a single base away; this may be a read error. The gene calls are TRBV10-3 and TRBJ1-4; perhaps TRBD1 as D (6 bases). In germline, CDR1 is ENHRY, CDR2 SYGVKD. The CDR3 spans 15 residues. CDR3 loop: CAISESGGTNEKRFF. In DNA, the CDR3 is TGTGCCATCAGTGAGTCAGGGGGAACTAATGAAAAACGGTTTTTT.

Ten or more counts support this clonotype. V usage is TRBV12-3 or TRBV12-4 and J usage is TRBJ1-2; D may be TRBD1 (5 bases). V lost 7 bases and J 3 bases, leaving 12 bases between the germline ends. The CDR3 extends over 13 amino acids. This CDR3 reads CASTLGQYYGYTF. The DNA of the CDR3 is TGTGCCAGCACCTTGGGGCAGTACTATGGCTACACCTTC.

This clonotype was recorded many times. The chain couples TRBV24-1 to TRBJ2-1, with 7 bases lining up with TRBD1. The junction had 4 bases not matched to a gene; V was cut back by 3 bases and J by 0 bases. The CDR3 sequence is 16 residues long. The V gene's germline CDR1 is KGHDR and CDR2 SFDVKD. This CDR3 is CATSDDRVGSYNEQFF. The CDR3 DNA reads TGTGCCACCAGTGATGACAGGGTGGGCTCCTACAATGAGCAGTTCTTC.

The rearrangement uses TRBV20-1 and TRBJ2-3; 7 bases are a match to TRBD2. Per germline, CDR1 DFQATT and CDR2 SNEGSKA (reference sequence). This CDR3 has 15 residues. Unmatched junction bases numbered 14, after V lost 7 bases and J lost 4 bases. The CDR3 DNA follows: TGCAGTGGGTGGGGGGGGTCCCCTGGCCCAGATACGCAGTATTTT. Its protein product is CSGWGGSPGPDTQYF.

In regard to this clonotype: A clone one base away is much larger, so this may be a read error. The rearrangement joins TRBV7-6 to TRBJ2-3; D unclear. This CDR3 spans 15 amino acids. The V gene's germline CDR1 is SGHVS and CDR2 FNYEAQ. In DNA, the CDR3 is TGTGCCGGCAGCTTAACCGGAATAACTACAGATACGCAGTATTTT. It yields the protein CAGSLTGITTDTQYF.

This clonotype was detected ten times or more. The chain carries TRBV9 and TRBJ2-7; tentative D call: TRBD2 (6 bases). The CDR3 has 14 amino acids. Trimming shortened V by 0 bases and J by 4 bases, and 11 bases separated the two germline ends. CDR1 and CDR2 (germline): SGDLS, YYNGEE. CDR3 in amino acids: CASSVAHGGYEQYF. CDR3 sequence (DNA): TGTGCCAGCAGCGTAGCTCATGGAGGGTACGAGCAGTACTTC.

Comment on this clonotype: A much larger clone lies one base from this, so it may be a read error. The chain combines TRBV6-5 with TRBJ2-7; perhaps D is TRBD1 or TRBD2 (5 bases each). The V gene lost 10 bases and the J gene lost 2 bases, with 15 bases spanning the gap. Germline lookup yields CDR1 MNHEY and CDR2 SVGAGI. The CDR3 covers 13 residues. In nucleotides, the CDR3 is TGTGCCACCGGGGCCGGACCTGCCTACGAGCAGTACTTC. Translation gives CATGAGPAYEQYF.

This clonotype occurred many times. One junction end disagrees with the germline gene, perhaps due to a read error. V usage is TRBV20-1 and J usage is TRBJ2-7; the match to TRBD1 covers 7 bases. The CDR3 spans 14 residues. Germline-derived CDR1 and CDR2 are DFQATT and SNEGSKA (reference sequence). The CDR3 spells CSTRAVTGTYEQYF. The CDR3 DNA sequence: TGCAGTACTAGAGCCGTGACAGGGACCTACGAGCAGTACTTC.

This clonotype appeared a few times. This rearrangement joins TRBV7-3 to TRBJ1-2; D is possibly TRBD1 (6 bases). V lost 4 bases and J lost 12, with 21 bases in between. The CDR3 sequence is 14 residues long. CDR1 and CDR2 from the germline V gene are SGHTA and FQGTGA. The CDR3 protein is CASSSTSVNGGHTF. CDR3 sequence (DNA): TGTGCCAGCAGCTCGACCAGTGTCAACGGGGGCCACACCTTC.

On this clonotype itself: One end of the junction fails to match germline, which may point to a read error. The chain couples TRBV5-4 to TRBJ1-2; 7 bases match TRBD1. CDR1 is SGHNT, CDR2 YYREEE, per germline (reference sequence). This CDR3 is built from 14 residues. CDR3 sequence reads: CAGSSQGIRYGYTF. The CDR3 DNA sequence: TGTGCCGGCAGCTCACAGGGGATCCGCTATGGCTACACCTTC.

Concerning this clonotype: This may come from a read error, since a much larger clone is one base off. The rearrangement uses TRBV20-1 and TRBJ2-1; D tentatively reads TRBD1 or TRBD2 (5 bases each). V was cut by 3 bases and J by 9 bases, with 21 bases left in between. The CDR3 loop spans 15 amino acids. Germline values: CDR1 DFQATT, CDR2 SNEGSKA (reference sequence). CDR3 sequence (DNA): TGCAGTGCTAGGACCGGGTCAGGGAGATCGGGTGAGCAGTTCTTC. Its protein product is CSARTGSGRSGEQFF.

With respect to this clonotype: A read error may be the cause here, since a much bigger clone is one base away. The V and J genes are TRBV9 and TRBJ2-6; D uncertain. CDR1 and CDR2 from the germline V gene are SGDLS and YYNGEE. The CDR3 extends over 15 amino acids. The CDR3 DNA follows: TGTGCCAGCAGCGCACAGTCCTCTGGGGTCAACGTCCTGACTTTC. Translated, it gives CASSAQSSGVNVLTF.

About this clonotype itself: Its ends do not fully match the called genes, so a read error is possible. The rearrangement uses TRBV7-9 and TRBJ2-1; tentatively, D is TRBD1 (6 bases). Germline V gene sequence: CDR1 SEHNR, CDR2 FQNEAQ (reference sequence). CDR3 size: 13 residues. The CDR3 loop reads CVSSYRQDETQFF. Written as DNA, the CDR3 is TGTGTCAGCAGCTACCGACAGGACGAGACCCAGTTCTTC.

This clonotype has more than one count but fewer than ten. The rearrangement links TRBV7-2 to TRBJ1-2, with TRBD1 matching over 8 bases. J gave up 6 bases and V 4 bases, and 10 bases lay outside the gene matches. The CDR3 covers 15 residues. Germline lookup yields CDR1 SGHTA and CDR2 FQGNSA. The DNA for the CDR3 is TGTGCCAGCAGCTCAGGGACAGGTCGTTCGGATGGCTACACCTTC. Translating it yields CASSSGTGRSDGYTF.

In this sample, this clonotype turned up once. Just one base apart from a much larger clone, this may be a read error. The chain combines TRBV29-1 with TRBJ2-7; a weak D match, TRBD1 (6 bases). The CDR3 totals 11 residues. Trimming removed 7 bases from V and 5 bases from J, with 12 bases in between. CDR1 is SQVTM and CDR2 is ANQGSEA in the germline V gene. CDR3 nucleotide sequence: TGCAGCGCCGCAGGGGACCACGAGCAGTACTTC. Amino acid sequence: CSAAGDHEQYF.

This clonotype showed up many times. The chain links TRBV4-1 to TRBJ2-1, with D uncertain. CDR1 is MGHRA, CDR2 YSYEKL, per germline. This CDR3 contains 13 residues. V was clipped by 1 base and J by 9 bases, with 10 bases between them. The CDR3 coding sequence is TGCGCCAGCAGCCAAGGTTGGTGGGGTGAGCAGTTCTTC. Translated, it gives CASSQGWWGEQFF.

This clonotype has a count of ten or more. The V and J genes are TRBV28 and TRBJ2-5, with a tentative D call TRBD1 (6 bases). This CDR3 is built from 15 residues. V gave up 2 bases and J gave up 2 bases, with 12 bases separating them. Germline CDR1 MDHEN, CDR2 SYDVKM. DNA of the CDR3: TGTGCCAGCAGTTTAATCCGGCAGGGGCAAGAGACCCAGTACTTC. Amino acid sequence: CASSLIRQGQETQYF.

V usage is TRBV20-1 and J usage is TRBJ2-1; 9 bases match TRBD2. V trimming: 5 bases; J trimming: 0 bases; junction bases outside the gene matches: 8. Germline CDR1 is DFQATT and CDR2 is SNEGSKA (reference sequence). This CDR3 has 16 amino acids. Here the CDR3 DNA reads TGCAGTGCTTACCCGTTAGCGGGGGCCTCCTACAATGAGCAGTTCTTC. It yields the protein CSAYPLAGASYNEQFF.

CDR3 coding DNA: TGTGCCAGCTCCCAGAGACGGGACAGCACTGAAGCTTTCTTT. Encoded protein: CASSQRRDSTEAFF. V is TRBV18 and J is TRBJ1-1, with 7 nucleotides matching TRBD1. The ends lost 6 bases at V and 4 bases at J; junction bases unmatched: 8. Germline V CDR1 and CDR2: KGHSH, LQKENI. The CDR3 has 14 amino acids.

Of note for this clonotype: This sequence may be a read error, since a much larger clone differs from it by one base. The gene calls are TRBV6-5 and TRBJ2-7; 11 bases match TRBD1. This CDR3 has 14 residues. Germline CDR1 is MNHEY and CDR2 is SVGAGI. The V gene end was trimmed by 10 bases and the J gene end by 1 base; junction bases not matched to a gene: 6. CDR3 sequence (DNA): TGTGCCACCGGCGGGACAGGGGGGTCCTACGAGCAGTACTTC. It translates to CATGGTGGSYEQYF.

About this clonotype: A read error may be the cause here, since a much bigger clone is one base away. The chain employs TRBV28 and TRBJ1-5; D gene unclear. The CDR3 is 12 amino acids. The V gene's germline CDR1 is MDHEN and CDR2 SYDVKM. CDR3 coding DNA: TGTGCCAGTCAAGCGGGCAATCAGCCCCCGCATTTT. It codes for CASQAGNQPPHF.

Ten or more counts support this clonotype. The chain recombines TRBV6-2 or TRBV6-3 with TRBJ2-1; D assignment may be TRBD1 or TRBD2 (5 bases each). V was clipped by 8 bases and J by 6 bases, with 17 bases between them. Germline lookup yields CDR1 MNHEY and CDR2 SVGEGT. The CDR3 sequence is 14 residues long. The DNA for the CDR3 is TGTGCCAGCGCTGAGGGTCAGGGACGCAATGAGCAGTTCTTC. Translation gives CASAEGQGRNEQFF.

This clonotype has ten or more counts. The junction does not match germline at one end; this may be a read error. The chain links TRBV7-2 to TRBJ1-2; 7 nucleotides line up with TRBD1. Germline loops: CDR1 SGHTA, CDR2 FQGNSA. This CDR3 is 16 amino acids long. The CDR3 loop is CASNLESTGEYYGYTF. The CDR3, as DNA: TGTGCCAGCAACTTAGAGAGTACAGGGGAGTACTATGGCTACACCTTC.

A remark on this clonotype: Mismatch with germline at one junction end may stem from a read error. V gene TRBV15 combines with J gene TRBJ2-7, with a tentative D call TRBD1 (6 bases). CDR1 and CDR2 (germline): LNHNV, YYDKDF (reference sequence). The CDR3 runs 14 residues. The CDR3 is CATSRTNRVSERYF. The DNA of the CDR3 is TGTGCCACCAGCAGAACTAACAGGGTTTCCGAGCGGTACTTC.

This clonotype was observed many times. This chain joins TRBV5-1 and TRBJ2-5; D is possibly TRBD1 (6 bases). The CDR3 consists of 16 residues. V lost 2 bases, J lost 5 bases, and 19 bases lay in between. The germline V gene encodes CDR1 SGHRS and CDR2 YFSETQ. The CDR3: CASSFPPGHMGETQYF. The CDR3, as DNA: TGCGCCAGCAGCTTCCCCCCGGGACATATGGGGGAGACCCAGTACTTC.

V gene TRBV20-1 combines with J gene TRBJ2-1; D is possibly TRBD2 (6 bases). V was trimmed by 4 bases and J by 9 bases, leaving 13 bases between them. Germline V CDR1 and CDR2: DFQATT, SNEGSKA (reference sequence). The CDR3 length is 12 residues. The CDR3, as DNA: TGCAGTGCTATCGGGAGAGGCGTTGAGCAGTTCTTC. Protein: CSAIGRGVEQFF.

The chain uses TRBV7-2 and TRBJ1-5; D is uncertain. CDR1 and CDR2 (germline): SGHTA, FQGNSA. The CDR3 is 13 residues long. Deletions cut 3 bases from V and 6 bases from J, with 9 bases between. CDR3 protein: CASSLKASQPQHF. The CDR3 coding sequence is TGTGCCAGCAGCTTGAAAGCCAGTCAGCCCCAGCATTTT.

This clonotype was detected many times. V usage is TRBV6-2 or TRBV6-3 and J usage is TRBJ2-1; 10 positions match TRBD2. The CDR3 has 15 amino acids. V dropped 2 bases and J dropped 6; count of bases not matched to a gene: 4. Germline lookup yields CDR1 MNHEY and CDR2 SVGEGT. The CDR3 loop reads CASSYGLAGVNEQFF. In DNA form, the CDR3 reads TGTGCCAGCAGTTACGGGCTAGCGGGGGTCAATGAGCAGTTCTTC.

This clonotype was seen at least ten times. This chain connects TRBV9 to TRBJ2-3, with D possibly TRBD1 on 6 matching bases. Germline V gene lookup returns CDR1 SGDLS and CDR2 YYNGEE. V was pared by 1 base and J by 5 bases, with 11 bases between. CDR3 length: 14 amino acids. The CDR3: CASSVQGTGDTQYF. CDR3 bases: TGTGCCAGCAGCGTACAGGGGACCGGAGATACGCAGTATTTT.

This clonotype occurred a few times. This chain uses TRBV7-9 with TRBJ1-6; D perhaps matches TRBD1 (6 bases). CDR1 and CDR2 from the germline V gene are SEHNR and FQNEAQ (reference sequence). CDR3 length: 15 amino acids. Trimming removed 8 bases at V and 6 bases at J, with 17 bases between. As DNA, the CDR3 is TGTGCCAGCGAAGTGTCGGGGGCACGTAATTCACCCCTCCACTTT. Encoded protein: CASEVSGARNSPLHF.

This clonotype was detected a few times. The chain recombines TRBV19 with TRBJ1-4; no firm D call. Trimming stripped 3 bases from V and 6 bases from J, with 5 bases between. This CDR3 spans 12 amino acids. Germline V gene sequence: CDR1 LNHDA, CDR2 SQIVND (reference sequence). The CDR3 sequence: CASSMTDEKLFF. The CDR3 region has the DNA TGTGCCAGTAGTATGACGGATGAAAAACTGTTTTTT.